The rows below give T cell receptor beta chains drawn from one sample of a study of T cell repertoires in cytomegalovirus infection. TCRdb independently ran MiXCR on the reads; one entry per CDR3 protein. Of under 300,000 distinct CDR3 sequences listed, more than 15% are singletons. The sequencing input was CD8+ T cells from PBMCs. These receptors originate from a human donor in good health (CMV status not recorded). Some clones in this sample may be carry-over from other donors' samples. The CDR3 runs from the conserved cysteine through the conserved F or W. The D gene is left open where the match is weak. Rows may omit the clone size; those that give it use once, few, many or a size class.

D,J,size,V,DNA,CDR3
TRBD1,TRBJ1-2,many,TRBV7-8,TGTGCCAGCAGCTTAGGAGACAGGGGGCGAAACTATGGCTACACCTTC,CASSLGDRGRNYGYTF
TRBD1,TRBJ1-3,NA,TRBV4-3,TGCGCCAGCAGCCTTGGGACAGGGCCAGGAAACACCATATATTTT,CASSLGTGPGNTIYF
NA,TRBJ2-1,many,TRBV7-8,TGTGCCAGCAGCTTAGTAAGCTCCTACAATGAGCAGTTCTTC,CASSLVSSYNEQFF
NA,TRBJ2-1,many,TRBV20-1,TGCAGTGCTAGAGATCCATGGAGCTCCTACAATGAGCAGTTCTTC,CSARDPWSSYNEQFF
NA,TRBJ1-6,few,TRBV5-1,TGCGCCAGCAGCCTATCCAGGGGATCCTATAATTCACCCCTCCACTTT,CASSLSRGSYNSPLHF
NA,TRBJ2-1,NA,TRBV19,TGTGCCAGTACCTCGGAAGGTTCGGAGTTCTTC,CASTSEGSEFF
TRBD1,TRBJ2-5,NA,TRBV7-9,TGTGCCAGCAGCTTAGCACGAGGGGGCGTGGAGACCCAGTACTTC,CASSLARGGVETQYF
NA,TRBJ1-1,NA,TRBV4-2,TGTGCCAGCAGCCCTGACGGAGGTGAAGCTTTCTTT,CASSPDGGEAFF
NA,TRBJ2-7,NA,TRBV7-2,TGTGCCAGCAGCTTAGCTCGGGGAGAGGATTACGAGCAGTACTTC,CASSLARGEDYEQYF
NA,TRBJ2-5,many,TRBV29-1,TGCAGCGTTCACCTCGCTCGGGACACCCAGTACTTC,CSVHLARDTQYF
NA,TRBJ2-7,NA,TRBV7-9,TGTGCCAGCAGCTTAGCCCGACCCGGGCTTAAGGACGAGCAGTACTTC,CASSLARPGLKDEQYF
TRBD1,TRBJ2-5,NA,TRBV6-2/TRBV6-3,TGTGCCAGCAGAGTTAACGACGACAGGGGTTGGACCCAGTACTTC,CASRVNDDRGWTQYF
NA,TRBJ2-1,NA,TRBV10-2,TGCGCCAGCAGGGAGGGGGATGAGCAGTTCTTC,CASREGDEQFF
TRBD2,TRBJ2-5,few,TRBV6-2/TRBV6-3,TGTGCCAGCAGCGTACTAGCGGGGGCGCAAGAGACCCAGTACTTC,CASSVLAGAQETQYF
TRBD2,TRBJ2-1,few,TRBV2,TGTGCCAGCAGTGGCGGGGGCAATGAGCAGTTCTTC,CASSGGGNEQFF
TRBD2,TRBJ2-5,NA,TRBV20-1,TGCAGTGCTCCAACCTTAGCGGGGGGCCTTCAAGAGACCCAGTACTTC,CSAPTLAGGLQETQYF
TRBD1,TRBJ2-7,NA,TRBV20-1,TGCAGTGCTCCTCGGCTGGACAGGGGATCCTACGAGCAGTACTTC,CSAPRLDRGSYEQYF
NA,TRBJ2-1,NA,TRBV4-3,TGCGCCAGCAGCCGGACAGCCTACAATGAGCAGTTCTTC,CASSRTAYNEQFF
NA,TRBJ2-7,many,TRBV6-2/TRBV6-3,TGTGCCAGCACTTCATTCTTGGACAGAATAGGCTACGAGCAGTACTTC,CASTSFLDRIGYEQYF
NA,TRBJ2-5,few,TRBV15,TGTGCCACCAGCAGCGAGGGGTTTCGGGAGACCCAGTACTTC,CATSSEGFRETQYF
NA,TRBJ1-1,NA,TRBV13,TGTGCCAGCAGCTTAGCCCCCCAATCTGAAGCTTTCTTT,CASSLAPQSEAFF
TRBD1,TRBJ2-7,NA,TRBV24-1,TGTGCCACCAGTGATTCCGGACAGGGGACCCCCTACGAGCAGTACTTC,CATSDSGQGTPYEQYF
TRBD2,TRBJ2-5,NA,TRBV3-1,TGTGCCAGCAGCCATTTTAGCGGGGCCCAAATCCCTCAAGAGACCCAGTACTTC,CASSHFSGAQIPQETQYF
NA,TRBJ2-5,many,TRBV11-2,TGTGCCAGCAGCCAAATAGGGACCTTCCAGGGAGAGACCCAGTACTTC,CASSQIGTFQGETQYF
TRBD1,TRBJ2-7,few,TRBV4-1,TGCGCCAGCAGCCAAGAAGAGGGGGCGGTTTCCTACGAGCAGTACTTC,CASSQEEGAVSYEQYF
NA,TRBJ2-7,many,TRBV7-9,TGTGCCAGCAGCCGCGGTGGGTACTACGAGCAGTACTTC,CASSRGGYYEQYF
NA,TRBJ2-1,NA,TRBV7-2,TGTGCCAGCAGCTTAGTGGGGGGGGGCGTCGATGAGCAGTTCTTC,CASSLVGGGVDEQFF
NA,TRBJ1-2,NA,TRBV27,TGTGCCAGCAGTCCGGCGGGCTATGGCTACACCTTC,CASSPAGYGYTF
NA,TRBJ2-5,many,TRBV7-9,TGTGCCAGCACTCCCGGGGCGCTCAGAGAGACCCAGTACTTC,CASTPGALRETQYF
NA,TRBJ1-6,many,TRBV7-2,TGTGCCAGCAGCATAGGGACGGCATACTCCTATAATTCACCCCTCCACTTT,CASSIGTAYSYNSPLHF
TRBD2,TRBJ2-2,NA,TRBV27,TGTGCCAGCAGTGCTGAGACTAGCGGGGGGACCACCGGGGAGCTGTTTTTT,CASSAETSGGTTGELFF
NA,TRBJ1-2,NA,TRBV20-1,TGCAGTGCTCACAGGGTGGGGGATGGCTACACCTTC,CSAHRVGDGYTF
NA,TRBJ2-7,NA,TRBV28,TGTGCCAGCAGTTTACGAGTCGAGCAGTACTTC,CASSLRVEQYF
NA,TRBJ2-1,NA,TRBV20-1,TGCAGTGCTAGAGATGTCACAGGGACGGGGTACAATGAGCAGTTCTTC,CSARDVTGTGYNEQFF
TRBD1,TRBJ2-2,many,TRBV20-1,TGCAGTGCTCGGGGGACAGGGGACACCGGGGAGCTGTTTTTT,CSARGTGDTGELFF
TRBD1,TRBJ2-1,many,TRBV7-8,TGTGCCAGCAGCCCGGGACAGGGATACTCCTACAATGAGCAGTTCTTC,CASSPGQGYSYNEQFF
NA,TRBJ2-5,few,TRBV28,TGTGCCAGCAGTTTACCAGGGCTTTTCCAAGAGACCCAGTACTTC,CASSLPGLFQETQYF
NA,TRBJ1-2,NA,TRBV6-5,TGTGCCAGCAGTTACGAATTAGCAGACGGCTACACCTTC,CASSYELADGYTF
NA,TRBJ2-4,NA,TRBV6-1,TGTGCCAGCAGGCCCCGAGGGCGCGGGGACATTCAGTACTTC,CASRPRGRGDIQYF
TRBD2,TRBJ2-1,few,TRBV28,TGTGCCAGCAGTCCCAGGACTAGCGGGAATGAGCAGTTCTTC,CASSPRTSGNEQFF
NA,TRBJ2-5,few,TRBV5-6,TGTGCCAGCAGCTTGGGTAACGTGGGTCGCGGGGAGACCCAGTACTTC,CASSLGNVGRGETQYF
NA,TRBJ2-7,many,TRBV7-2,TGTGCCAGCAGCTCCCCCGGAGGGTCCTACGAGCAGTACTTC,CASSSPGGSYEQYF
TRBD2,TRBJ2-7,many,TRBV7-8,TGTGCCAGCAGCTCCCTCAGCGGGGGCGCATCCTACGAGCAGTACTTC,CASSSLSGGASYEQYF
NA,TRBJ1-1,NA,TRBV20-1,TGCAGTGCGACCAGGGTTGGTAACACTGAAGCTTTCTTT,CSATRVGNTEAFF
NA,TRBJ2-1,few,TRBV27,TGTGCCAGCAGTTCTTGGAAAAATGAGCAGTTCTTC,CASSSWKNEQFF
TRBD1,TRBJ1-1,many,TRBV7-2,TGTGCCAGCAGCTTAACCACAGGGGGAGTAGCTTTCTTT,CASSLTTGGVAFF
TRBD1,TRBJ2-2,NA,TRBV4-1,TGCGCCAGCAGCCAAGGCGCCGGGACAGGGGGGGCCGCCGGGGAGCTGTTTTTT,CASSQGAGTGGAAGELFF
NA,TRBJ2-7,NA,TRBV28,TGTGCCAGCACCCGGGACATCTCCTACGAGCAGTACTTC,CASTRDISYEQYF
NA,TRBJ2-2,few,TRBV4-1,TGCGCCAGCAGCACCCCGGGGGGCCGGGACACCGGGGAGCTGTTTTTT,CASSTPGGRDTGELFF
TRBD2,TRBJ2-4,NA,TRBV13,TGTGCCAGCAGCGGGGGGGGAGGTGAAAACATTCAGTACTTC,CASSGGGGENIQYF
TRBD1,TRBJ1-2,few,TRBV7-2,TGTGCCAGCAGCTCGCCGGGACAGGGCATTAGAAGCTATGGCTACACCTTC,CASSSPGQGIRSYGYTF
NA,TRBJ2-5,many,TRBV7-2,TGTGCCAGCAGCTTAGCCGGCAGTCAAGAGACCCAGTACTTC,CASSLAGSQETQYF
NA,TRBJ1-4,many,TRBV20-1,TGCAGTGCTAGAGCCTGGGGACCCACGGATGTTGTTGAAAAACTGTTTTTT,CSARAWGPTDVVEKLFF
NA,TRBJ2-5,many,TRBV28,TGTGCCAGCAGTGAAGGACAACAAGAGACCCAGTACTTC,CASSEGQQETQYF
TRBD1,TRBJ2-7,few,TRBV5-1,TGCGCCAGCAGCTTCGAAGGGGGCATGTACGAGCAGTACTTC,CASSFEGGMYEQYF
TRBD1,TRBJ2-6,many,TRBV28,TGTGCCAGCAATTACGGGACAGGGGTCTCTGGGGCCAACGTCCTGACTTTC,CASNYGTGVSGANVLTF
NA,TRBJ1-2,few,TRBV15,TGTGCCACCAGCAGAGATCGGTTCGGAGCGAACTATGGCTACACCTTC,CATSRDRFGANYGYTF